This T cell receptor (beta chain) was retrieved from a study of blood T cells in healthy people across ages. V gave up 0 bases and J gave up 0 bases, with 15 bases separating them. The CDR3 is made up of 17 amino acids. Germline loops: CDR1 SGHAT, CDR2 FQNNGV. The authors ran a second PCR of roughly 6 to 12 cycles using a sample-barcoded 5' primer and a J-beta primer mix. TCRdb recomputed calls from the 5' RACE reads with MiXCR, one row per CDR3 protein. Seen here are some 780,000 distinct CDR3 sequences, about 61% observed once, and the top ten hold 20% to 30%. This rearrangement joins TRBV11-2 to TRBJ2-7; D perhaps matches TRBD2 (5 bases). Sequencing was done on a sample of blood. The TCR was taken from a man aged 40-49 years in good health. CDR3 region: CASSLDRRGKSSYEQYF. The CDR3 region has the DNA TGTGCCAGCAGCTTAGATCGTCGGGGTAAGAGCTCCTACGAGCAGTACTTC.